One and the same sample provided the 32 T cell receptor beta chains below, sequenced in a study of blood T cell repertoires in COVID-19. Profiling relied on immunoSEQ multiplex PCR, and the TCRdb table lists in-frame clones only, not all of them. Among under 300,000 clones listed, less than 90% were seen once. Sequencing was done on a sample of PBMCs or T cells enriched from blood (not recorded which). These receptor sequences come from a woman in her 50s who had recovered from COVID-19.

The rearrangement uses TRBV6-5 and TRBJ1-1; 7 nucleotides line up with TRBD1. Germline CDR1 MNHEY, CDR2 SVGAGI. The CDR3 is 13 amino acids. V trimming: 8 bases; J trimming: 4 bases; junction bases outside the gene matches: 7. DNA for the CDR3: TGTGCCAGCGGCGAACAGGGGCGCACTGAAGCTTTCTTT. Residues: CASGEQGRTEAFF.

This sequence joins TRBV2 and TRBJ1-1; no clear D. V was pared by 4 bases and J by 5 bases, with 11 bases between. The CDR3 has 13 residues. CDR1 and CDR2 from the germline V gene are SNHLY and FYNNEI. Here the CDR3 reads CASSVFPGTEAFF. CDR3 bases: TGTGCCAGCAGTGTGTTCCCGGGGACTGAAGCTTTCTTT.

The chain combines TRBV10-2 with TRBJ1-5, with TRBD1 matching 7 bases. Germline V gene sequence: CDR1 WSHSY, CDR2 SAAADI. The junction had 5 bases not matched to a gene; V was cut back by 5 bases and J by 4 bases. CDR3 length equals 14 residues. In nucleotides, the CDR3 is TGCGCCAGCAGTAACCGGGACAGAAATCAGCCCCAGCATTTT. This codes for CASSNRDRNQPQHF.

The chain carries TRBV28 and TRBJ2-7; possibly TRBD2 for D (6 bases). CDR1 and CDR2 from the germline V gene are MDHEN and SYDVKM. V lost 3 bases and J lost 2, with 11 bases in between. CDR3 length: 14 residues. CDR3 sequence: CASSFGTPPYEQYF. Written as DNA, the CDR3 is TGTGCCAGCAGTTTTGGGACTCCACCCTACGAGCAGTACTTC. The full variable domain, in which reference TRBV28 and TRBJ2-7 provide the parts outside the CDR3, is DVKVTQSSRYLVKRTGEKVFLECVQDMDHENMFWYRQDPGLGLRLIYFSYDVKMKEKGDIPEGYSVSREKKERFSLILESASTNQTSMYLCASSFGTPPYEQYFGPGTRLTVT.

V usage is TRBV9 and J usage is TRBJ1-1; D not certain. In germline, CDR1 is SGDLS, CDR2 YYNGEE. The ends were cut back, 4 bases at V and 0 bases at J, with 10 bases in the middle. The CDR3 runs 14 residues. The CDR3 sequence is CASSRETMNTEAFF. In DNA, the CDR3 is TGTGCCAGCAGCCGGGAAACTATGAACACTGAAGCTTTCTTT. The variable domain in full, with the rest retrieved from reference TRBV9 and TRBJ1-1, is DSGVTQTPKHLITATGQRVTLRCSPRSGDLSVYWYQQSLDQGLQFLIQYYNGEERAKGNILERFSAQQFPDLHSELNLSSLELGDSALYFCASSRETMNTEAFFGQGTRLTVV.

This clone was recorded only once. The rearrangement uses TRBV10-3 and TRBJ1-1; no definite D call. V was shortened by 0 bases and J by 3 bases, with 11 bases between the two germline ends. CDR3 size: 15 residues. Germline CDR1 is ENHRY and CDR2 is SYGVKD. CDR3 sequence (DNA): TGTGCCATCAGTGAGTCGGGCCATTTGGACACTGAAGCTTTCTTT. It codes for CAISESGHLDTEAFF.

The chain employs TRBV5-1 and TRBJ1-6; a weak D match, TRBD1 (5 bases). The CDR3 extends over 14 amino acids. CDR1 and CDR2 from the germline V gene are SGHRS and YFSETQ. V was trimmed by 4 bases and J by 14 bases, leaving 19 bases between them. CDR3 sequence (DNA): TGCGCCAGCAGCCCGGGACTCCAGGGTTGGGCCCTCCACTTT. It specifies CASSPGLQGWALHF.

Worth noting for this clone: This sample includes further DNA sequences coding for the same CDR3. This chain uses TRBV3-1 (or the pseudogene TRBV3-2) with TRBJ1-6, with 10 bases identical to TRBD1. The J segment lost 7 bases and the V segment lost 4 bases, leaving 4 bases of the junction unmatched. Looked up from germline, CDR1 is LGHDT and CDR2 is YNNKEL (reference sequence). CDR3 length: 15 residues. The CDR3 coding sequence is TGTGCCAGCAGCCCGGGACAGGGGATAAATTCACCCCTCCACTTT. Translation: CASSPGQGINSPLHF.

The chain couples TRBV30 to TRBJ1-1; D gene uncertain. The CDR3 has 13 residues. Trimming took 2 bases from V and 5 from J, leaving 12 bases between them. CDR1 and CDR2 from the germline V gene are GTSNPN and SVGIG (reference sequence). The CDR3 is CAWSRRGPTEAFF. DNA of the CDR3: TGTGCCTGGAGTCGTCGAGGGCCGACTGAAGCTTTCTTT.

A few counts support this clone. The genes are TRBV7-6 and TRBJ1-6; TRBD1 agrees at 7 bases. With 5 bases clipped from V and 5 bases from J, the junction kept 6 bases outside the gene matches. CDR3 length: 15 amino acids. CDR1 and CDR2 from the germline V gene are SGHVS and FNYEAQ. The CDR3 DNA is TGTGCCAGCAGCGTTGGCGGACAGGATAATTCACCCCTCCACTTT. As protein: CASSVGGQDNSPLHF.

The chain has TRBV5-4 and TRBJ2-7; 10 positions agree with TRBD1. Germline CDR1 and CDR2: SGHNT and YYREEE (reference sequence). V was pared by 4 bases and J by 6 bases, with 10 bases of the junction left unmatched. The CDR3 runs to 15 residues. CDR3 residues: CASSPFGDRGLEQYF. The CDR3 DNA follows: TGTGCCAGCAGCCCCTTCGGGGACAGGGGTCTCGAGCAGTACTTC.

DNA of the CDR3: TGTGCCAGCAGTTATAGCCTAGCGGTGTACGAGCAGTACTTC. Amino acid sequence: CASSYSLAVYEQYF. The gene calls are TRBV6-2 or TRBV6-3 and TRBJ2-7; 7 nucleotides align to TRBD2. Per the germline V gene, CDR1 is MNHEY and CDR2 is SVGEGT. The CDR3 length is 14 residues. Unmatched junction bases numbered 6, after V lost 3 bases and J lost 4 bases.

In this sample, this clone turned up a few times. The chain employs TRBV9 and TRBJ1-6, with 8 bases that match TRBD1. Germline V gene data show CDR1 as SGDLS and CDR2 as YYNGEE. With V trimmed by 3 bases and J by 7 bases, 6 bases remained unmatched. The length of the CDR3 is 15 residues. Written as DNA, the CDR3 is TGTGCCAGCAGCGAAACAGGGGGATCGAATTCACCCCTCCACTTT. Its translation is CASSETGGSNSPLHF.

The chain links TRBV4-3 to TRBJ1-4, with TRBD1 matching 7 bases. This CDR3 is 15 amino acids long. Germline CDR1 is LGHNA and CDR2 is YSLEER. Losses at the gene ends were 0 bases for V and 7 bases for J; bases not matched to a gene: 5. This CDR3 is CASSQETGQGEKLFF. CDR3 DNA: TGCGCCAGCAGCCAAGAGACAGGGCAAGGTGAAAAACTGTTTTTT.

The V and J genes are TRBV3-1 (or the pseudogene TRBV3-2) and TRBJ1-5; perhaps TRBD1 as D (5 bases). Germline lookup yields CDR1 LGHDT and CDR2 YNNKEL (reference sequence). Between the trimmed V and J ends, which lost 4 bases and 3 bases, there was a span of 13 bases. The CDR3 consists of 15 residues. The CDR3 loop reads CASSRGGTSNQPQHF. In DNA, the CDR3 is TGTGCCAGCAGCCGGGGCGGAACATCCAATCAGCCCCAGCATTTT.

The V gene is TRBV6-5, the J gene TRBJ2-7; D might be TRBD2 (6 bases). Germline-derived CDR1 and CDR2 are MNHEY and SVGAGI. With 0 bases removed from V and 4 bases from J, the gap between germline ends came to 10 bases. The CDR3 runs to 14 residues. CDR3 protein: CASSYSAGPYEQYF. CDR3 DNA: TGTGCCAGCAGTTACTCGGCGGGACCATACGAGCAGTACTTC.

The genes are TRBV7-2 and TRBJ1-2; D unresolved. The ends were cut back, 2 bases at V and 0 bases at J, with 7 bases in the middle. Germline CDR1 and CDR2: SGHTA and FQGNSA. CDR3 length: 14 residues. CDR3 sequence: CASSLLSTNYGYTF. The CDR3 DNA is TGTGCCAGCAGCTTACTCTCTACTAACTATGGCTACACCTTC.

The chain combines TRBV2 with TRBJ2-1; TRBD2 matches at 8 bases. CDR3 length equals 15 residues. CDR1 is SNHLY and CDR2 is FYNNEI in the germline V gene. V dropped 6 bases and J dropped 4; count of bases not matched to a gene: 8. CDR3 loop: CASSRSAGGYNEQFF. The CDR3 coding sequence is TGTGCCAGCAGCCGGTCCGCGGGAGGATACAATGAGCAGTTCTTC.

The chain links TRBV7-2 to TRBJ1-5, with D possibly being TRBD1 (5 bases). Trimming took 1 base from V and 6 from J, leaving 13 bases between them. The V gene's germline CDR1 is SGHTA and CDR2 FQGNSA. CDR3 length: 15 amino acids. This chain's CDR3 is CASSLDPRGSQPQHF. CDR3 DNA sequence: TGTGCCAGCAGCTTAGACCCTAGGGGCAGTCAGCCCCAGCATTTT.

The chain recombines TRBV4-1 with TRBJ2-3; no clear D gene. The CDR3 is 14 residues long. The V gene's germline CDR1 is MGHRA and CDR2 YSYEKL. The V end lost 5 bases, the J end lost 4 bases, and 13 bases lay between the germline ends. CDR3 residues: CASSDRRGADTQYF. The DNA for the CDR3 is TGCGCCAGCAGCGACCGGAGAGGAGCAGATACGCAGTATTTT.

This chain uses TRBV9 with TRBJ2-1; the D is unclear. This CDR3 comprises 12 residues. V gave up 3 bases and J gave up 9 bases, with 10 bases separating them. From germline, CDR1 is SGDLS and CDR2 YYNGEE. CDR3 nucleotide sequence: TGTGCCAGCAGCGCCAGGTCTACTGAGCAGTTCTTC. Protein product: CASSARSTEQFF.

The CDR3 region is CASSLLPTASTDTQYF. The CDR3 coding sequence is TGTGCCAGCAGCCTCTTACCGACAGCTAGCACAGATACGCAGTATTTT. The V gene is TRBV7-9, the J gene TRBJ2-3; a weak D match, TRBD1 (5 bases). The CDR3 spans 16 residues. Germline V gene lookup returns CDR1 SEHNR and CDR2 FQNEAQ (reference sequence). Deletions cut 5 bases from V and 0 bases from J, with 15 bases between.

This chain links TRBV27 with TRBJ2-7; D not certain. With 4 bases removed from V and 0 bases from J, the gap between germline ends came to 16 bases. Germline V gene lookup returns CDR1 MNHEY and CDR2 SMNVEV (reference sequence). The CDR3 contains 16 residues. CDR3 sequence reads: CASSSVTRRGSYEQYF. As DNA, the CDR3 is TGTGCCAGCAGTTCTGTGACTCGCCGTGGCTCCTACGAGCAGTACTTC.

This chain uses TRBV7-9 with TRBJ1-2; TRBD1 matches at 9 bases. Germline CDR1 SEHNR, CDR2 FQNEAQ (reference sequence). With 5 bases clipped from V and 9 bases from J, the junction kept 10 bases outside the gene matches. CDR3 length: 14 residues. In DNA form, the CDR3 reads TGTGCCAGCAGCCCCCTGGCCGGGACAGGGAGCTACACCTTC. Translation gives CASSPLAGTGSYTF.

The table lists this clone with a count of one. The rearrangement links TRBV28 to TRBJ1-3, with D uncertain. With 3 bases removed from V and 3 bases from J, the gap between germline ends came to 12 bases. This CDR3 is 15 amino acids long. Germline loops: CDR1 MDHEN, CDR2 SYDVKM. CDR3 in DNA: TGTGCCAGCAGTTTCGGTGAGAGTTATGGAAACACCATATATTTT. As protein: CASSFGESYGNTIYF.

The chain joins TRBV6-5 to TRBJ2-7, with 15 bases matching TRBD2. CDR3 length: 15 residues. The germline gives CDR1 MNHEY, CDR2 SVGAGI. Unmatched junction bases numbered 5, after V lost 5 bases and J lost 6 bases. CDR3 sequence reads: CASSKQGLAGGEQYF. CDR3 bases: TGTGCCAGCAGTAAACAGGGACTAGCGGGAGGCGAGCAGTACTTC.

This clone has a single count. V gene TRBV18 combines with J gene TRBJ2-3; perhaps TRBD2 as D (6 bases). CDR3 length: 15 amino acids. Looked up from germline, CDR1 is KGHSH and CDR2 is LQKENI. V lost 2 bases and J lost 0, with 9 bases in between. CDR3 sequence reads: CASSPAGPSTDTQYF. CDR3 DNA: TGTGCCAGCTCACCAGCGGGACCTAGCACAGATACGCAGTATTTT.

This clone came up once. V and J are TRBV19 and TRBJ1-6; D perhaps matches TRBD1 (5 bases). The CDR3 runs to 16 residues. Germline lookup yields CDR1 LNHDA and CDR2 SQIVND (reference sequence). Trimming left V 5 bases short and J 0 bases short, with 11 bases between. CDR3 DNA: TGTGCCAGTAGTCCCCAGGGAAGCTCCTATAATTCACCCCTCCACTTT. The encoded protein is CASSPQGSSYNSPLHF.

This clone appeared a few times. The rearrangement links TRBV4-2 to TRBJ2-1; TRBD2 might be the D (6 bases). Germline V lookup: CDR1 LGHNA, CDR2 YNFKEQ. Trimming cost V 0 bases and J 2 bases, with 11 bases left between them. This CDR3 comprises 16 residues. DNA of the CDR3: TGTGCCAGCAGCCAAGAACATAGGGAGGCCTACAATGAGCAGTTCTTC. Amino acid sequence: CASSQEHREAYNEQFF.

The CDR3: CASSLTGTSTYEQFF. The CDR3 DNA sequence: TGTGCCAGCAGCTTAACCGGGACTAGCACGTATGAGCAGTTCTTC. The chain is built from TRBV11-3 and TRBJ2-1; the match to TRBD2 covers 9 bases. The CDR3 is 15 amino acids. Germline V CDR1 and CDR2: SGHNT, YENEEA. J gave up 8 bases and V 2 bases, and 7 bases lay outside the gene matches.

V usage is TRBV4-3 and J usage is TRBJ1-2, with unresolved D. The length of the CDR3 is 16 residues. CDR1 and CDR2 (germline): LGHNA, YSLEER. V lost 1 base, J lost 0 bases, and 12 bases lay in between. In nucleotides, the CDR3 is TGCGCCAGCAGCCAAGCTGATCGCGGGACTAACTATGGCTACACCTTC. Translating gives CASSQADRGTNYGYTF.

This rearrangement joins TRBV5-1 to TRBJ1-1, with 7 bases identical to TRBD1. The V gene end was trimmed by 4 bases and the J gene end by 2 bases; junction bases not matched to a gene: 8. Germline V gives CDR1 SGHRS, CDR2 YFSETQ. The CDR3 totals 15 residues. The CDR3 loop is CASSPRQGINTEAFF. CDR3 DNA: TGCGCCAGCAGCCCTCGACAGGGAATAAACACTGAAGCTTTCTTT. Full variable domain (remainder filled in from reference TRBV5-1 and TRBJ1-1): KAGVTQTPRYLIKTRGQQVTLSCSPISGHRSVSWYQQTPGQGLQFLFEYFSETQRNKGNFPGRFSGRQFSNSRSEMNVSTLELGDSALYLCASSPRQGINTEAFFGQGTRLTVV.